The clone carrying this T cell receptor (beta chain) was recorded only once. Antigen: not known. High-throughput TCR beta sequencing covered peripheral CD8+ and CD4+ T cells. TEMRA cells were FACS-enriched, while CD8+ and CD4+ T cells were negatively isolated. This CDR3 is 13 amino acids long. Germline-derived CDR1 and CDR2 are SGHTA and FQGTGA. V was shortened by 4 bases and J by 1 base, with 5 bases between the two germline ends. Random hexamers were used to reverse transcribe an amount of about 0.45 to 1 ug RNA. Amplification of TCR beta CDR3 spanned 54 Vbeta and 13 Jbeta via immunoSEQ multiplex PCR. TCRdb re-called the immunoSEQ multiplex PCR reads with MiXCR, one entry per CDR3 protein. The sample consists of about 190,000 distinct CDR3 sequences, 85% to 95% of them appearing once. This record comes from a study of CD8 T cells in Susac syndrome. Study-level findings and limits: In total CD8+ repertoires, more than 15 Susac-specific public clones were found, and 4 or 5 in CD8+ TEMRA repertoires.

The chain uses TRBV7-3 and TRBJ1-3, with D unclear. The sample taken for sequencing was CD8+ T cells from PBMCs. This sequence originates from a human donor with Susac syndrome. The CDR3 bases are TGTGCCAGCAGCTCCCAATCTGGAAACACCATATATTTT. It codes for CASSSQSGNTIYF.